Sequencing of this TCR beta chain was carried out in a study of cytomegalovirus exposure and HLA in healthy donors. TCRdb's table, derived via immunoSEQ multiplex PCR, lists solely in-frame clones and lacks some. The sample has tens of thousands of clones; around nine tenths are singletons. Trimming shortened V by 10 bases and J by 6 bases, and 18 bases separated the two germline ends. Looked up from germline, CDR1 is MDHEN and CDR2 is SYDVKM. This CDR3 has 14 residues. The V call is TRBV28, the J call TRBJ2-2; tentatively, D is TRBD1 (6 bases). The receptor was isolated from a woman under 30 in good health and CMV-seropositive. Specimen: PBMCs. The CDR3 spells CATRLGALAGELFF. The CDR3 DNA sequence: TGTGCCACACGTCTGGGGGCTTTGGCCGGGGAGCTGTTTTTT.